The clone carrying this T cell receptor (beta chain) has only one observation. The antigen remains undetermined. The protocol was immunoSEQ multiplex PCR, while the TCRdb copy is restricted to in-frame clones and leaves out a portion. This table has around 1.6 million clones, 95% to 99% appearing once. Looked up from germline, CDR1 is MNHEY and CDR2 is SMNVEV (reference sequence). V lost 2 bases and J lost 5; bases outside the gene matches: 8. The CDR3 totals 15 residues. This entry is derived from a study of shared clonotypes between healthy human individuals. Study findings and constraints: Few donors limited the genetic and exposure-history diversity represented.

The receptor was isolated from a man younger than 40 in good health. The gene calls are TRBV27 and TRBJ2-7, with TRBD2 identical over 8 bases. Sequences were obtained from naive CD4+ T cells sorted from blood. Subset described: CD45RA+ positively selected. The CDR3 protein is CASSLGRGGQDEQYF. The CDR3, as DNA: TGTGCCAGCAGTTTAGGTCGGGGGGGGCAGGACGAGCAGTACTTC.